The source of this T cell receptor (beta chain) is a study of cytomegalovirus exposure and HLA in healthy donors. General study results and limits: Serostatus for CMV was the only available immune exposure information.

V lost 6 bases to trimming and J lost 4 bases; unmatched junction nucleotides: 15. In germline, CDR1 is SGHAT, CDR2 FQNNGV. The CDR3 is made up of 17 amino acids. Comment on this clone: Its specificity is not known.

The PCR used 60 Vbeta and 13 Jbeta primers. Only in-frame clones appear in the TCRdb table, and some are missing; sequencing was by immunoSEQ multiplex PCR. This sample has about 160,000 clones, with around 80% found just once. Material for sequencing was PBMCs. The rearrangement uses TRBV11-2 and TRBJ2-1; 7 nucleotides line up with TRBD2. The receptor was derived from a man between 18 and 35 years old in good health and CMV-seropositive. The CDR3 DNA follows: TGTGCCAGCAGGGCCCGATGGGCGGGAGAAGAATACAATGAGCAGTTCTTC. It codes for CASRARWAGEEYNEQFF.